This T cell receptor beta chain emerged from a study of CD8 T cells in Susac syndrome. Roughly 0.5 to 1 ug RNA was reverse transcribed with random hexamers. The CDR3 of TCR beta was amplified by immunoSEQ multiplex PCR across 54 Vbeta and 13 Jbeta. Using its own MiXCR run on the immunoSEQ multiplex PCR reads, TCRdb lists one record per CDR3 protein. The sample lists roughly 150,000 distinct CDR3 sequences, over 85% occurring once. Sequencing of TCR beta was performed on blood CD8+ and CD4+ T cells. The CDR3 extends over 14 amino acids. Germline V lookup: CDR1 SGHAT, CDR2 FQNNGV. Trimming removed 5 bases from V and 7 bases from J; junction bases left unmatched: 10.

What was sequenced was CD8+ T cells from PBMCs. The receptor comes from a human donor with multiple sclerosis. V and J are TRBV11-2 and TRBJ2-7; 8 bases agree with TRBD1. CDR3 loop: CASSRRGRQLEQYF. The CDR3 region has the DNA TGTGCCAGCAGCCGCAGGGGGCGGCAACTTGAGCAGTACTTC.